Listed below are T cell receptor beta chains from one sample, sequenced in a study of regulatory T cells in long-lasting Graves disease. TCRdb processed the multiplex PCR reads anew with MiXCR; each CDR3 protein has one entry. The table records some 340,000 distinct CDR3 sequences, about 10% of them present only once. These data were also reused for a study on T cells in Graves' hyperthyroidism and ophthalmopathy.

The input for sequencing was peripheral blood mononuclear cells (PBMCs), taken at new diagnosis, from a patient treated with antithyroid drugs. These receptors came from a woman between 18 and 29 years old with Graves disease. The CDR3 runs from the conserved cysteine through the conserved F or W. The order of the fields is J gene, D gene, V gene, clone size, CDR3 protein, CDR3 DNA. D genes are given only for firm matches. Some rows have no size entry. The others give once, few or many, or a class for an expanded clone.

>TRBJ1-5|.|TRBV18|many
CASSPPRQSNQPQHF
TGTGCCAGCTCACCACCGCGACAGAGCAATCAGCCCCAGCATTTT
>TRBJ1-3|.|TRBV7-9|.
CASSSGIGNTIYF
TGTGCCAGCAGCTCTGGCATCGGAAACACCATATATTTT
>TRBJ1-4|.|TRBV20-1|many
CSATTPVEEKLFF
TGCAGTGCTACTACTCCGGTTGAGGAAAAACTGTTTTTT
>TRBJ1-5|TRBD1|TRBV6-2/TRBV6-3|.
CASSYSGQGGQPQHF
TGTGCCAGCAGTTACAGCGGACAGGGAGGTCAGCCCCAGCATTTT
>TRBJ2-7|TRBD2|TRBV13|few
CASRYRGVSYEQYF
TGTGCCAGCAGATACCGGGGGGTTTCCTACGAGCAGTACTTC
>TRBJ2-1|.|TRBV28|many
CASSGGATPYNEQFF
TGTGCCAGCAGCGGGGGCGCCACACCCTACAATGAGCAGTTCTTC
>TRBJ1-1|.|TRBV5-5|few
CASTHTQGGTTNTEAFF
TGTGCCAGCACCCACACACAGGGCGGTACCACAAACACTGAAGCTTTCTTT
>TRBJ1-2|.|TRBV5-1|many
CASSPGSDRLYGYTF
TGCGCCAGCAGCCCGGGAAGCGACAGGCTCTATGGCTACACCTTC
>TRBJ2-1|TRBD2|TRBV30|many
CAWSKDGGLASLEQFF
TGTGCCTGGAGCAAGGATGGGGGACTAGCTAGCCTAGAGCAGTTCTTC
>TRBJ2-6|.|TRBV4-3|few
CASSQGAHRSSGTNVLTF
TGCGCCAGCAGCCAAGGCGCCCACCGGAGCTCTGGGACCAACGTCCTGACTTTC
>TRBJ1-5|.|TRBV12-3/TRBV12-4|many
CASSPGGPNQPQHF
TGTGCCAGCAGCCCCGGAGGGCCGAATCAGCCCCAGCATTTT
>TRBJ1-1|.|TRBV14|few
CASSQVTEDRNTEAFF
TGTGCCAGCAGCCAAGTTACAGAAGATAGGAACACTGAAGCTTTCTTT
>TRBJ2-1|TRBD1|TRBV6-2/TRBV6-3|many
CASSTKPGQGRYNEQFF
TGTGCCAGCAGTACAAAACCGGGACAGGGGAGATACAATGAGCAGTTCTTC
>TRBJ2-1|.|TRBV7-9|many
CASSYRSGEASNEQFF
TGTGCCAGCAGCTACCGTAGTGGGGAGGCCTCAAATGAGCAGTTCTTC
>TRBJ2-1|.|TRBV7-6|many
CASSDTRSSYNEQFF
TGTGCCAGCAGCGATACTCGAAGCTCCTACAATGAGCAGTTCTTC
>TRBJ1-2|.|TRBV4-3|.
CASSQDRTYGYTF
TGCGCCAGCAGCCAAGATCGGACCTATGGCTACACCTTC
>TRBJ2-1|.|TRBV20-1|.
CSARPSRLTYNEQFF
TGCAGTGCTAGACCATCTCGTCTAACCTACAATGAGCAGTTCTTC